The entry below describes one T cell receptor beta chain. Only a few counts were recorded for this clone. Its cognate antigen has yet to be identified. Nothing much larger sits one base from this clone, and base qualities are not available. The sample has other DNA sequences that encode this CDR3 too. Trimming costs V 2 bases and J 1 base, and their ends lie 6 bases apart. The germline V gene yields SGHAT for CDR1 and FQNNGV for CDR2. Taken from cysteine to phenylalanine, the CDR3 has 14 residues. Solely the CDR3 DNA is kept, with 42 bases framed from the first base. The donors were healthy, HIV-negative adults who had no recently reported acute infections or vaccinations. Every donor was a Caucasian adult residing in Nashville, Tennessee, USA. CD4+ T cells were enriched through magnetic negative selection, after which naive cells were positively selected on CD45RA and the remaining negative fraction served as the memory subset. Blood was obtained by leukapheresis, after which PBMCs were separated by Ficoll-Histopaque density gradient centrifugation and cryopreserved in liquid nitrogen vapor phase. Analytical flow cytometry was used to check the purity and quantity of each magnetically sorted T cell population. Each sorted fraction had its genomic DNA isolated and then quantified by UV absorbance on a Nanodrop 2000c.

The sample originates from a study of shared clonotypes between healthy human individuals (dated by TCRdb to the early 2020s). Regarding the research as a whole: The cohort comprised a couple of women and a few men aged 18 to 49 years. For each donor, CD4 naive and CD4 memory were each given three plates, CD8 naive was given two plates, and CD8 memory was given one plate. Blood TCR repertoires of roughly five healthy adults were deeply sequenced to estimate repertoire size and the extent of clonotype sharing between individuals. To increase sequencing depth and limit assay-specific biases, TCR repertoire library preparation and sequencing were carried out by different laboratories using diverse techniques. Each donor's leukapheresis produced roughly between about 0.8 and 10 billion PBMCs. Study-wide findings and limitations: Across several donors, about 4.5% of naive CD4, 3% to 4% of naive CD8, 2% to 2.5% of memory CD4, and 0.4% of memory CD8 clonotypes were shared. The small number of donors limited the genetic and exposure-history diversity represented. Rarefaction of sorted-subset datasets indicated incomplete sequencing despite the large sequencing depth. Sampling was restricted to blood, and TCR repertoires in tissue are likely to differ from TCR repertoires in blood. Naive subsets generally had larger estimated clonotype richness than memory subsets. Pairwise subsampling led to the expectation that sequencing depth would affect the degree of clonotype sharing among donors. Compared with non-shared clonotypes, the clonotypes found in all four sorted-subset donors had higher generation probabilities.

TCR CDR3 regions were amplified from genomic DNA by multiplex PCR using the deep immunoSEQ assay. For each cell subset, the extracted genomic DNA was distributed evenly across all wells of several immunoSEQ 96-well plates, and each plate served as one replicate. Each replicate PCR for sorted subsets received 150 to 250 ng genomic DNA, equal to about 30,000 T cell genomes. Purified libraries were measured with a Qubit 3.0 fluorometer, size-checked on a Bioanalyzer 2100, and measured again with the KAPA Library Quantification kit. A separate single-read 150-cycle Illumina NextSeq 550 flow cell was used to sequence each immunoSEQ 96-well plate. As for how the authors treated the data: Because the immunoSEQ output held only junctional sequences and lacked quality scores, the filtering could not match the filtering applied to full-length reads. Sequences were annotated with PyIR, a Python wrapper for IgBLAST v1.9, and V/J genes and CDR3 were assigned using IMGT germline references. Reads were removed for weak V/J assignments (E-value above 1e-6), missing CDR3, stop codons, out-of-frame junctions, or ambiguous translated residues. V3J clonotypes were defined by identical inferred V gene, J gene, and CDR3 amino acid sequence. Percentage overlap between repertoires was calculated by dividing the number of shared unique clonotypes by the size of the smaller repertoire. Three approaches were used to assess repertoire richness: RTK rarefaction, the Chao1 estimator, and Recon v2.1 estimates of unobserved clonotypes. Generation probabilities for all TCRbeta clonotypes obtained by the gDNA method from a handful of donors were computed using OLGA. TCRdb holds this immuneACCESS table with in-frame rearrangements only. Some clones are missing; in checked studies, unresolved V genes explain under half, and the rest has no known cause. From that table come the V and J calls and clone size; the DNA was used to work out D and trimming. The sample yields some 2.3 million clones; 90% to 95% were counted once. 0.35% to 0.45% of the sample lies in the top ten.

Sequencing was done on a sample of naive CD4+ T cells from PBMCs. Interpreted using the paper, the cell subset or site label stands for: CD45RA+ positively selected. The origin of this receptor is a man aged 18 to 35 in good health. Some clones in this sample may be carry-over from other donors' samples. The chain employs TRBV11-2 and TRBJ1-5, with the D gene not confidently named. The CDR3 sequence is CASSLTDSNQPQHF. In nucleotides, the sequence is TGTGCCAGCAGCTTAACGGACAGCAATCAGCCCCAGCATTTT.